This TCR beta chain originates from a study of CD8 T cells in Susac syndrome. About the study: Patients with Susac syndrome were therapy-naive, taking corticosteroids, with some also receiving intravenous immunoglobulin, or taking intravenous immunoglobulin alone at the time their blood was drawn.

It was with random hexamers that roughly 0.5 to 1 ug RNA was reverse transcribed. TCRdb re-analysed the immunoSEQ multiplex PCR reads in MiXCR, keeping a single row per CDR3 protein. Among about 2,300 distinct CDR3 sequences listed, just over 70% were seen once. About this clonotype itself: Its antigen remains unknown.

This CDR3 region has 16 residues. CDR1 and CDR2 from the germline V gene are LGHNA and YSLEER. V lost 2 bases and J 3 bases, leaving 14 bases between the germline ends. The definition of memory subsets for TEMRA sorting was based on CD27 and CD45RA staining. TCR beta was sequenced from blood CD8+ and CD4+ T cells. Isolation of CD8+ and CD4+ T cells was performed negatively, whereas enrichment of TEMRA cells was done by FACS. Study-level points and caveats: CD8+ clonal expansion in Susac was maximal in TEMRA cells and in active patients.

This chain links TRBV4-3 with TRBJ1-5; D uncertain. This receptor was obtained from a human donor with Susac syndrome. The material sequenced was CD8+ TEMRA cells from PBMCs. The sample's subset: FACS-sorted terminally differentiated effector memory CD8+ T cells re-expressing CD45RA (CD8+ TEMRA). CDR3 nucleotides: TGCGCCAGCAGCCAATATTACCCCTCCAACAATCAGCCCCAGCATTTT. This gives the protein CASSQYYPSNNQPQHF.